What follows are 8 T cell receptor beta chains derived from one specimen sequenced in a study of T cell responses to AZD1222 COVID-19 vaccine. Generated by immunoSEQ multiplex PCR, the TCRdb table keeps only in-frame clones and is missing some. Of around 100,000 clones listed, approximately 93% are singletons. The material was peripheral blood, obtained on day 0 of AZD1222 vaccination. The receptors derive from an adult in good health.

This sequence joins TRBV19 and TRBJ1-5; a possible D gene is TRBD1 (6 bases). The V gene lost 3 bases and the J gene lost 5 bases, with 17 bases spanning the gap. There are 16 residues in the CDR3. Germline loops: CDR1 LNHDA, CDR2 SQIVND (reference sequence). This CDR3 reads CASSIRTASRDQPQHF. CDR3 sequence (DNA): TGTGCCAGTAGTATCCGGACAGCTAGTCGGGATCAGCCCCAGCATTTT.

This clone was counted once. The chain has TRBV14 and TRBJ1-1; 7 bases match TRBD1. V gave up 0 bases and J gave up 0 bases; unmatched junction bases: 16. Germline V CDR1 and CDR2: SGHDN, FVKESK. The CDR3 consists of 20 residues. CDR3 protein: CASSQDGTATPATLNTEAFF. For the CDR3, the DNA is TGTGCCAGCAGCCAAGATGGGACAGCAACCCCCGCAACTCTGAACACTGAAGCTTTCTTT.

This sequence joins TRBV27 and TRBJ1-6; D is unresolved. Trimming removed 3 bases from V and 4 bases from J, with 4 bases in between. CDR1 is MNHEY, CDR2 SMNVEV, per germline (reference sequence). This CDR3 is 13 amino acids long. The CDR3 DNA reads TGTGCCAGCAGTTTGGGGTATAATTCACCCCTCCACTTT. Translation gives CASSLGYNSPLHF.

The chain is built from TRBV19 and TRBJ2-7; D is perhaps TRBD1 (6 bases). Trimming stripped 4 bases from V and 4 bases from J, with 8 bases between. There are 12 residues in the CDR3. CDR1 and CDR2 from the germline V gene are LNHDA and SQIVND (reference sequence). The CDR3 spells CASSTQGYEQYF. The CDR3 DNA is TGTGCCAGTAGTACACAGGGTTACGAGCAGTACTTC.

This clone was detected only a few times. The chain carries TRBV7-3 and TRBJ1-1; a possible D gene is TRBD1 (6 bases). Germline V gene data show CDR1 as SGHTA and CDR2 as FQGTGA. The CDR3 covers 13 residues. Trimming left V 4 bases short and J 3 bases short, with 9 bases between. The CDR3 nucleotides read TGTGCCAGCAGCTCCCAGGGGCACACTGAAGCTTTCTTT. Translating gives CASSSQGHTEAFF.

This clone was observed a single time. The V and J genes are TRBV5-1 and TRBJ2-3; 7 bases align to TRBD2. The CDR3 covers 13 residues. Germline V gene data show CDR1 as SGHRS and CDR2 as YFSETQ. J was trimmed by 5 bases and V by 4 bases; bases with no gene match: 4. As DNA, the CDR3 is TGCGCCAGCAGCGCGGGAGAAGGAGATACGCAGTATTTT. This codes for CASSAGEGDTQYF.

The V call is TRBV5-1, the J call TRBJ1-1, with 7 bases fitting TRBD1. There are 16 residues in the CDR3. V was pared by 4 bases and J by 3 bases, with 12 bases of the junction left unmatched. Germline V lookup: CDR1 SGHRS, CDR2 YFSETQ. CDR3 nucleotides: TGCGCCAGCAGCCCCTATGATACAGGGGCGGACACTGAAGCTTTCTTT. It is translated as CASSPYDTGADTEAFF.

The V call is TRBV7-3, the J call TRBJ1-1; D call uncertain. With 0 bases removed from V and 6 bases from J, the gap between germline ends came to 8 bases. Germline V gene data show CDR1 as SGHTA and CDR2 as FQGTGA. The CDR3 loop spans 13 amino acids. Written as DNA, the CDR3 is TGTGCCAGCAGCTTAACGTCGAGGGCTGAAGCTTTCTTT. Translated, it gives CASSLTSRAEAFF.